These T cell receptor beta chains were read from a single sample in a study of graft-versus-host responses after intestinal transplantation. The antigens of these receptors remain unknown. Profiling relied on immunoSEQ multiplex PCR, and the TCRdb table lists in-frame clones only, not all of them. The data hold 55,000 to 80,000 clones, with over 90% observed a single time. Sample: unstimulated CD8+ T cells sorted from spleen or lymph node cells, taken before transplant. The origin of the receptors is a human donor who was the organ donor for an intestinal transplant. The CDR3 runs from the conserved cysteine through the conserved F or W. Fields, in order: clone size, J gene, V gene, D gene, CDR3 protein, CDR3 DNA. D genes are given only for firm matches. Clone size appears in some rows only: once, few, many, or a class for an expanded clone.

clone_size: NA
j_call: TRBJ1-2
v_call: TRBV28
d_call: NA
cdr3_aa: CASPPKDGGNYGYTF
cdr3_nt: TGTGCCAGCCCCCCCAAGGACGGGGGAAACTATGGCTACACCTTC

clone_size: NA
j_call: TRBJ2-1
v_call: TRBV5-6
d_call: NA
cdr3_aa: CASSLGGGGIYNEQFF
cdr3_nt: TGTGCCAGCAGCCTCGGAGGGGGGGGGATCTACAATGAGCAGTTCTTC

clone_size: NA
j_call: TRBJ1-2
v_call: TRBV30
d_call: TRBD1
cdr3_aa: CAGDREGGGYTF
cdr3_nt: TGTGCCGGGGACAGGGAAGGAGGTGGCTACACCTTC

clone_size: NA
j_call: TRBJ2-7
v_call: TRBV6-1
d_call: NA
cdr3_aa: CASSASSSYEQYF
cdr3_nt: TGTGCCAGCAGTGCTAGCAGCTCCTACGAGCAGTACTTC

clone_size: NA
j_call: TRBJ2-4
v_call: TRBV7-2
d_call: TRBD1
cdr3_aa: CASSLRDRKGSLAKNIQYF
cdr3_nt: TGTGCCAGCAGCTTACGGGACAGGAAGGGGTCCCTAGCCAAAAACATTCAGTACTTC

clone_size: NA
j_call: TRBJ1-1
v_call: TRBV6-5
d_call: NA
cdr3_aa: CASSYSGGGNTEAFF
cdr3_nt: TGTGCCAGCAGTTACTCGGGAGGGGGGAACACTGAAGCTTTCTTT

clone_size: NA
j_call: TRBJ2-1
v_call: TRBV6-4
d_call: NA
cdr3_aa: CASSERTNNEQFF
cdr3_nt: TGTGCCAGCAGTGAACGGACTAACAATGAGCAGTTCTTC

clone_size: NA
j_call: TRBJ2-3
v_call: TRBV13
d_call: TRBD2
cdr3_aa: CASSHLAGTSTDTQYF
cdr3_nt: TGTGCCAGCAGCCATCTAGCGGGGACTAGCACAGATACGCAGTATTTT

clone_size: once
j_call: TRBJ2-7
v_call: TRBV5-5
d_call: NA
cdr3_aa: CASSLGGSRGEQYF
cdr3_nt: TGTGCCAGCAGCTTGGGGGGCTCCCGCGGCGAGCAGTACTTC

clone_size: NA
j_call: TRBJ2-1
v_call: TRBV9
d_call: NA
cdr3_aa: CASSLLRESDGNEQFF
cdr3_nt: TGTGCTAGCAGCCTCCTTCGGGAGTCGGATGGCAATGAGCAGTTCTTC

clone_size: NA
j_call: TRBJ1-2
v_call: TRBV18
d_call: NA
cdr3_aa: CASSPLGRGGYGYTF
cdr3_nt: TGTGCCAGCTCACCCCTCGGTAGGGGCGGCTATGGCTACACCTTC

clone_size: NA
j_call: TRBJ2-1
v_call: TRBV11-2
d_call: NA
cdr3_aa: CASSLYEWSYNEQFF
cdr3_nt: TGTGCCAGCAGCTTATATGAGTGGTCCTACAATGAGCAGTTCTTC

clone_size: NA
j_call: TRBJ2-1
v_call: TRBV7-2
d_call: NA
cdr3_aa: CASSLDPGFTYNEQFF
cdr3_nt: TGTGCCAGCAGCTTGGATCCGGGATTTACCTACAATGAGCAGTTCTTC

clone_size: NA
j_call: TRBJ1-1
v_call: TRBV2
d_call: NA
cdr3_aa: CASSEGRGWVWERDTEAFF
cdr3_nt: TGTGCCAGCAGTGAGGGGAGAGGCTGGGTTTGGGAGAGAGACACTGAAGCTTTCTTT

clone_size: NA
j_call: TRBJ2-3
v_call: TRBV5-6
d_call: NA
cdr3_aa: CASSLGGSTDTQYF
cdr3_nt: TGTGCCAGCAGCTTGGGCGGTAGCACAGATACGCAGTATTTT

clone_size: NA
j_call: TRBJ1-1
v_call: TRBV7-2
d_call: NA
cdr3_aa: CASITRAGNTEAFF
cdr3_nt: TGTGCCAGCATCACCAGGGCCGGGAACACTGAAGCTTTCTTT

clone_size: NA
j_call: TRBJ2-7
v_call: TRBV6-1
d_call: TRBD2
cdr3_aa: CASSVLAGGYEQYF
cdr3_nt: TGTGCCAGCAGTGTTTTAGCGGGAGGGTACGAGCAGTACTTC

clone_size: NA
j_call: TRBJ2-3
v_call: TRBV15
d_call: NA
cdr3_aa: CATSSGAPGRTDTQYF
cdr3_nt: TGTGCCACCAGCAGTGGTGCCCCAGGTCGCACAGATACGCAGTATTTT

clone_size: NA
j_call: TRBJ1-1
v_call: TRBV19
d_call: NA
cdr3_aa: CASSIQGRGTEAFF
cdr3_nt: TGTGCCAGTAGTATTCAGGGACGGGGGACTGAAGCTTTCTTT

clone_size: NA
j_call: TRBJ2-3
v_call: TRBV13
d_call: NA
cdr3_aa: CASSLWRADTQYF
cdr3_nt: TGTGCCAGCAGCTTATGGCGGGCGGATACGCAGTATTTT

clone_size: NA
j_call: TRBJ2-7
v_call: TRBV9
d_call: NA
cdr3_aa: CASSWRLESEQYF
cdr3_nt: TGTGCCAGCAGCTGGAGGCTAGAGAGCGAGCAGTACTTC

clone_size: NA
j_call: TRBJ2-1
v_call: TRBV9
d_call: TRBD2
cdr3_aa: CASSVGGRADNEQFF
cdr3_nt: TGTGCCAGCAGCGTAGGCGGGAGGGCCGACAATGAGCAGTTCTTC

clone_size: NA
j_call: TRBJ2-4
v_call: TRBV27
d_call: NA
cdr3_aa: CASSLGRGDIQYF
cdr3_nt: TGTGCCAGCAGTCTTGGCAGGGGTGACATTCAGTACTTC

clone_size: NA
j_call: TRBJ2-7
v_call: TRBV27
d_call: TRBD1
cdr3_aa: CASSFGQGWEQYF
cdr3_nt: TGTGCCAGCAGTTTTGGACAGGGCTGGGAGCAGTACTTC

clone_size: NA
j_call: TRBJ2-7
v_call: TRBV4-3
d_call: TRBD2
cdr3_aa: CASSQDSGGRRKYF
cdr3_nt: TGCGCCAGCAGCCAAGATTCGGGGGGAAGGAGGAAGTACTTC

clone_size: NA
j_call: TRBJ1-1
v_call: TRBV28
d_call: NA
cdr3_aa: CASTQVGVNTEAFF
cdr3_nt: TGTGCCAGCACCCAGGTAGGGGTGAACACTGAAGCTTTCTTT

clone_size: NA
j_call: TRBJ2-7
v_call: TRBV20-1
d_call: NA
cdr3_aa: CSAQGAVQYF
cdr3_nt: TGCAGTGCACAGGGCGCTGTGCAGTACTTC

clone_size: NA
j_call: TRBJ2-7
v_call: TRBV27
d_call: NA
cdr3_aa: CASSHPSRKNSYEQYF
cdr3_nt: TGTGCCAGCAGCCACCCTTCGCGAAAGAACTCCTACGAGCAGTACTTC

clone_size: NA
j_call: TRBJ1-6
v_call: TRBV7-7
d_call: TRBD1
cdr3_aa: CASSGGTGGLNSPLHF
cdr3_nt: TGTGCTAGCAGCGGTGGGACAGGGGGACTAAATTCACCCCTCCACTTT

clone_size: once
j_call: TRBJ2-3
v_call: TRBV19
d_call: TRBD2
cdr3_aa: CASSVRLAGVGDTQYF
cdr3_nt: TGTGCCAGTAGTGTAAGACTAGCGGGAGTTGGGGATACGCAGTATTTT

clone_size: NA
j_call: TRBJ1-5
v_call: TRBV18
d_call: NA
cdr3_aa: CASSRRQIYQPQHF
cdr3_nt: TGTGCCAGCTCACGGCGACAGATTTATCAGCCCCAGCATTTT

clone_size: NA
j_call: TRBJ2-1
v_call: TRBV6-5
d_call: TRBD1
cdr3_aa: CASSYRDRAHEQFF
cdr3_nt: TGTGCCAGCAGTTACCGCGACAGGGCCCATGAGCAGTTCTTC

clone_size: once
j_call: TRBJ2-7
v_call: TRBV28
d_call: NA
cdr3_aa: CASSFQGSSYEQYF
cdr3_nt: TGTGCCAGCAGTTTTCAGGGCTCCTCCTACGAGCAGTACTTC

clone_size: once
j_call: TRBJ2-7
v_call: TRBV9
d_call: TRBD2
cdr3_aa: CASSVDSGSSYEQYF
cdr3_nt: TGTGCCAGCAGCGTAGACAGCGGGAGTTCCTACGAGCAGTACTTC

clone_size: NA
j_call: TRBJ2-5
v_call: TRBV13
d_call: NA
cdr3_aa: CASSHRTAVQETQYF
cdr3_nt: TGTGCCAGCAGCCACCGGACAGCTGTTCAAGAGACCCAGTACTTC

clone_size: NA
j_call: TRBJ1-3
v_call: TRBV6-5
d_call: NA
cdr3_aa: CASSQSLGGANTIYF
cdr3_nt: TGTGCCAGCAGCCAATCCCTGGGGGGGGCTAACACCATATATTTT

clone_size: NA
j_call: TRBJ1-5
v_call: TRBV2
d_call: TRBD1
cdr3_aa: CASTPTGGENQPQHF
cdr3_nt: TGTGCCAGCACCCCGACAGGGGGAGAGAATCAGCCCCAGCATTTT

clone_size: NA
j_call: TRBJ2-7
v_call: TRBV6-4
d_call: TRBD2
cdr3_aa: CASSDSLAGGEQYF
cdr3_nt: TGTGCCAGCAGTGACTCCCTAGCGGGAGGCGAGCAGTACTTC

clone_size: NA
j_call: TRBJ1-2
v_call: TRBV4-3
d_call: NA
cdr3_aa: CASSQHESVSGFNYGYTF
cdr3_nt: TGCGCCAGCAGCCAACATGAGTCGGTTTCAGGGTTTAACTATGGCTACACCTTC

clone_size: NA
j_call: TRBJ1-1
v_call: TRBV6-5
d_call: NA
cdr3_aa: CASSSPWQGRHTEAFF
cdr3_nt: TGTGCCAGCAGTTCCCCCTGGCAGGGCAGGCACACTGAAGCTTTCTTT

clone_size: NA
j_call: TRBJ1-3
v_call: TRBV4-1
d_call: NA
cdr3_aa: CASSPKGGNTIYF
cdr3_nt: TGCGCCAGCAGCCCAAAGGGGGGAAACACCATATATTTT

clone_size: NA
j_call: TRBJ1-4
v_call: TRBV4-3
d_call: NA
cdr3_aa: CASSQDTGRKLFF
cdr3_nt: TGCGCCAGCAGCCAGGATACAGGGAGAAAACTGTTTTTT

clone_size: NA
j_call: TRBJ2-7
v_call: TRBV2
d_call: TRBD2
cdr3_aa: CASSEGLSAGDEQYF
cdr3_nt: TGTGCCAGCAGTGAAGGGTTATCGGCGGGGGACGAGCAGTACTTC

clone_size: NA
j_call: TRBJ1-2
v_call: TRBV7-9
d_call: TRBD1
cdr3_aa: CASTTPPRGVYGYTF
cdr3_nt: TGTGCCAGCACCACCCCCCCCAGGGGGGTCTATGGCTACACCTTC

clone_size: NA
j_call: TRBJ2-7
v_call: TRBV11-2
d_call: TRBD1
cdr3_aa: CASSRYQGAGYEQYF
cdr3_nt: TGTGCCAGCAGCCGATACCAGGGGGCAGGATACGAGCAGTACTTC

clone_size: NA
j_call: TRBJ1-1
v_call: TRBV7-2
d_call: NA
cdr3_aa: CASRDPLGISGTEAFF
cdr3_nt: TGTGCCAGCAGGGATCCACTAGGGATTTCGGGGACTGAAGCTTTCTTT

clone_size: NA
j_call: TRBJ2-7
v_call: TRBV28
d_call: TRBD1
cdr3_aa: CASSFPGQGYEQYF
cdr3_nt: TGTGCCAGCAGTTTCCCCGGACAGGGCTACGAGCAGTACTTC

clone_size: NA
j_call: TRBJ2-7
v_call: TRBV29-1
d_call: NA
cdr3_aa: CSVIDNYEQYF
cdr3_nt: TGCAGCGTAATTGACAACTACGAGCAGTACTTC

clone_size: NA
j_call: TRBJ2-3
v_call: TRBV15
d_call: NA
cdr3_aa: CATSRDRGGADTQYF
cdr3_nt: TGTGCCACCAGCAGAGATAGGGGAGGAGCAGATACGCAGTATTTT

clone_size: NA
j_call: TRBJ2-4
v_call: TRBV6-1
d_call: NA
cdr3_aa: CASSEARGDRDIQYF
cdr3_nt: TGTGCCAGCAGTGAAGCGCGGGGGGACAGGGATATTCAGTACTTC

clone_size: once
j_call: TRBJ2-7
v_call: TRBV7-9
d_call: NA
cdr3_aa: CASSNAGRAYEQYF
cdr3_nt: TGTGCCAGCAGCAACGCGGGAAGAGCCTACGAGCAGTACTTC

clone_size: NA
j_call: TRBJ1-5
v_call: TRBV6-5
d_call: NA
cdr3_aa: CASSPTLTGQPQHF
cdr3_nt: TGTGCCAGCAGCCCCACCCTCACCGGTCAGCCCCAGCATTTT

clone_size: NA
j_call: TRBJ1-2
v_call: TRBV15
d_call: TRBD1
cdr3_aa: CATRGGQGAYGYTF
cdr3_nt: TGTGCCACGAGAGGCGGCCAGGGGGCTTATGGCTACACCTTC

clone_size: NA
j_call: TRBJ1-1
v_call: TRBV7-9
d_call: NA
cdr3_aa: CASSPGLMNTEAFF
cdr3_nt: TGTGCCAGCAGCCCCGGACTCATGAACACTGAAGCTTTCTTT

clone_size: NA
j_call: TRBJ2-7
v_call: TRBV19
d_call: TRBD2
cdr3_aa: CASSITIRDYQPYEQYF
cdr3_nt: TGTGCCAGTAGTATTACGATAAGGGACTACCAGCCCTACGAGCAGTACTTC